This T cell receptor beta chain appears in the sequencing data of a study of CD8 T cells in ankylosing spondylitis. Study-level points and caveats: A TCR beta motif of eight or nine highly homologous variants seemed to mark ankylosing spondylitis blood. Researchers reportedly found disease-linked clones significantly enriched in matched ankylosing spondylitis synovial fluid.

Germline lookup yields CDR1 DFQATT and CDR2 SNEGSKA (reference sequence). CDR3 size: 15 residues. Trimming pared 7 bases from V and 0 bases from J, leaving 16 bases between. Turning to this clonotype: The target antigen is unknown.

TCR beta libraries were made by quantitative 5'-RACE with molecular barcodes. Each CDR3 protein gets one entry after TCRdb re-called the 5' RACE reads with MiXCR. The sample yields tens of thousands of distinct CDR3 sequences, roughly 27% seen once. The sequencing sample was made of blood, either unsorted or a sorted T cell fraction (not recorded which). This chain uses TRBV20-1 with TRBJ2-1, with TRBD1 as a possible D gene (6 bases). This TCR was recovered from a male donor with ankylosing spondylitis or in good health (not recorded which). CDR3 loop: CSVPLRGSSYNEQFF. CDR3 sequence (DNA): TGCAGTGTTCCTTTGAGGGGGAGCTCCTACAATGAGCAGTTCTTC.